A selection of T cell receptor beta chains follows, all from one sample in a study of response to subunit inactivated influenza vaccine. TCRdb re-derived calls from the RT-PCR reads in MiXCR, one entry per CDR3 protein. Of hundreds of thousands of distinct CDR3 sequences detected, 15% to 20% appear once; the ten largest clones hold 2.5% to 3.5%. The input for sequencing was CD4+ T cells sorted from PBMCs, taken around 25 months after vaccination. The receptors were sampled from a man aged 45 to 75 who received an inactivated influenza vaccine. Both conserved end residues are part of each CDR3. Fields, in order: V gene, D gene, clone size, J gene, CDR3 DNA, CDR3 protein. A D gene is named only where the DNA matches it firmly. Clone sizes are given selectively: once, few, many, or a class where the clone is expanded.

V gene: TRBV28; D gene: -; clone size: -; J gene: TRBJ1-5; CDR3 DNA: TGTGCCAGCAGCATCCAGGAGGGCCCCAATCAGCCCCAGCATTTT; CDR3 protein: CASSIQEGPNQPQHF
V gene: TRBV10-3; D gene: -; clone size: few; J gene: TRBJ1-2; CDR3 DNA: TGTGCCATCGGGAACCAGAACTATGGCTACACCTTC; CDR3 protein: CAIGNQNYGYTF
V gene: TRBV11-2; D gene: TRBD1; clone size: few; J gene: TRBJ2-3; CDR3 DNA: TGTGCCAGCAGCTTGAGACAGGGGGCAATAGATACGCAGTATTTT; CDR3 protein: CASSLRQGAIDTQYF
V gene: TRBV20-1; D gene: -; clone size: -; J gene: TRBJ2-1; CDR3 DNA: TGCAGGGACCTGGGAGAGAATGAGCAGTTCTTC; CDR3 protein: CRDLGENEQFF
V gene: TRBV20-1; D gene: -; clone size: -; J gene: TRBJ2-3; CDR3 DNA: TGCAGTGCTAGATGGCCCAGCACAGATACGCAGTATTTT; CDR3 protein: CSARWPSTDTQYF
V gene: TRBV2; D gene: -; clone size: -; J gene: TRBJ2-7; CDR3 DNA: TGTGCCAGCAGTTCTCCCCGGACAAGGACCTACGAGCAGTACTTC; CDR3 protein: CASSSPRTRTYEQYF
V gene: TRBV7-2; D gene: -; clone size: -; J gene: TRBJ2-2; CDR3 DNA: TGTGCCAGCAGGGGGACAACTAACACCGGGGAGCTGTTTTTT; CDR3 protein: CASRGTTNTGELFF
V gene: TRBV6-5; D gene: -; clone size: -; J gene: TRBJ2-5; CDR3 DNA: TGTGCCAGCAGTTACTCGCCAAGCATGGAGACCCAGTACTTC; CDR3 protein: CASSYSPSMETQYF
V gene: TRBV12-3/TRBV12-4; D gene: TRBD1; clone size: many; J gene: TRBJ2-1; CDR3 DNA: TGTGCCAGCAGACGTCCCGGGACAGGGTACAATGAGCAGTTCTTC; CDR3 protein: CASRRPGTGYNEQFF
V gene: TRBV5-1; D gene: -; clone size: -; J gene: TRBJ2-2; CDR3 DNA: TGCGCCAGCAGCTTTGGACTGATGAACACCGGGGAGCTGTTTTTT; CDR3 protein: CASSFGLMNTGELFF
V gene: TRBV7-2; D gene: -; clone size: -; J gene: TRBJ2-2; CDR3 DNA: TGTGCCAGCAGCTTAGCGGCGGGACAGCCCGCGAACACCGGGGAGCTGTTTTTT; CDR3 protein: CASSLAAGQPANTGELFF
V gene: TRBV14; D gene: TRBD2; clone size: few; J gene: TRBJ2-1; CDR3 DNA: TGTGCCAGCAGCCAAGTTTTCTCTACTAGCGGGATTAGGCAGTTCTTC; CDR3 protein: CASSQVFSTSGIRQFF
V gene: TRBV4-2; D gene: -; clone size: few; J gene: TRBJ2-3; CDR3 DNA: TGTGCCAGCAGCCAAGAGTTAGCCGCAGACACAGATACGCAGTATTTT; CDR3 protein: CASSQELAADTDTQYF
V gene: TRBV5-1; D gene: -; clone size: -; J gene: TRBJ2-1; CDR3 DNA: TGCGCCAGCAGCTTGTTCCCACGAGGGAAAAACAATGAGCAGTTCTTC; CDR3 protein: CASSLFPRGKNNEQFF
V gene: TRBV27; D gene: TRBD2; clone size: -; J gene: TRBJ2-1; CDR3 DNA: TGTGCCAGCAGCAATTTGGGACTAGCGGGCCATGAGCAGTTCTTC; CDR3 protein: CASSNLGLAGHEQFF
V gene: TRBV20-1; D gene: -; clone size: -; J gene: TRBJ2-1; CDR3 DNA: TGCAGTGCTCGAGGGACCTCACACTACAATGAGCAGTTCTTC; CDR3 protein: CSARGTSHYNEQFF